This is a list of T cell receptor beta chains from one sample in a study of technical replicates of blood from four donors. Clones were sequenced by immunoSEQ multiplex PCR, and TCRdb holds only the in-frame ones, with some missing. The sample records 45,000 to 60,000 clones, 95% to 96% being singletons. The sample consisted of T cells isolated from PBMCs. All receptors derive from a human donor in good health. Both conserved end residues are part of each CDR3. Fields, in order: D gene, clone size, V gene, J gene, CDR3 DNA, CDR3 protein. A D gene is named only where the DNA matches it firmly. Clone sizes are given selectively: once, few, many, or a class where the clone is expanded.

TRBD2,.,TRBV7-9,TRBJ2-3,TGTGCCAGCAGCAGGGGACTAGCGGGAGCGAGCACAGATACGCAGTATTTT,CASSRGLAGASTDTQYF
TRBD2,.,TRBV6-6,TRBJ2-1,TGTGCCAGCAACCAGGGGACTAGCATGGAGCAGTTCTTC,CASNQGTSMEQFF
TRBD2,.,TRBV7-3,TRBJ2-7,TGTGCCAGCAGCTTAGGACTAGCGGGAGACAAGCAGTACTTC,CASSLGLAGDKQYF
TRBD2,.,TRBV11-3,TRBJ2-1,TGTGCCAGCAGCTTAGGTAGCGGGAATCCCCAGTTCTTC,CASSLGSGNPQFF
TRBD1,.,TRBV2,TRBJ2-1,TGTGCCAGCAGTCGGCTTGGGACAGGGTTCAATGAGCAGTTCTTC,CASSRLGTGFNEQFF
TRBD2,.,TRBV29-1,TRBJ2-7,TGCAGCGTTGAACTCGGGAGGGCCAACGAGCAGTACTTC,CSVELGRANEQYF
.,.,TRBV9,TRBJ1-4,TGTGCCAGCAGCACAAACAGGGCCCATCCGAGTGAAAAACTGTTTTTT,CASSTNRAHPSEKLFF
.,.,TRBV4-1,TRBJ2-7,TGCGCCAGCAGCCAAGCTACTCCAACCTACGAGCAGTACTTC,CASSQATPTYEQYF
.,.,TRBV4-1,TRBJ2-7,TGCGCCAGCAGCTTCGGACAATTCTACGAGCAGTACTTC,CASSFGQFYEQYF
TRBD2,.,TRBV7-8,TRBJ2-7,TGTGCCAGCAGCTTAGGAGCGGGAGCACGGGAGCAGTACTTC,CASSLGAGAREQYF
TRBD1,once,TRBV5-5,TRBJ2-3,TGTGCCAGCAGCCTCCGGGACAGGGGGCTTCGGCCGCAGTATTTT,CASSLRDRGLRPQYF
.,.,TRBV5-6,TRBJ1-5,TGTGCCAGCAGCTCCCTTGGGGGGTTGGATTCTAGCAATCAGCCCCAGCATTTT,CASSSLGGLDSSNQPQHF
.,.,TRBV21-1,TRBJ2-1,TGTGCCAGCAGCAAAAGGCCTTGCACTAGCGGGAGAACGAATGAGCAGTTCTTC,CASSKRPCTSGRTNEQFF
.,.,TRBV10-2,TRBJ2-7,TGCGCCAGCAGTCGTCTGGGGGGAGACTCTCTGTCCTACGAGCAGTACTTC,CASSRLGGDSLSYEQYF
.,.,TRBV21-1,TRBJ2-3,TGTGCCAGCGATGCGGATACGCAGTATTTT,CASDADTQYF
TRBD2,.,TRBV10-1,TRBJ2-7,TGCGCCAGCAGTGCCGGGGGGGCCTACGAGCAGTACTTC,CASSAGGAYEQYF
TRBD1,.,TRBV28,TRBJ2-2,TGTGCCAGCAGTTTTCGAGGGGGCATGGCCGGGGAGCTGTTTTTT,CASSFRGGMAGELFF
TRBD2,.,TRBV10-3,TRBJ2-1,TGTGCCATCGGGACTAGCTCCTACAATGAGCAGTTCTTC,CAIGTSSYNEQFF
.,.,TRBV7-8,TRBJ2-3,TGTGCCAGCAGCTTAGCGAGGCGCACAGATACGCAGTATTTT,CASSLARRTDTQYF
.,once,TRBV5-1,TRBJ2-5,TGCGCCAGCAGCTCACTAGAGAAAGAGACCCAGTACTTC,CASSSLEKETQYF
.,.,TRBV27,TRBJ2-5,TGTGCCAGCGGGGGCGCTGAGACCCAGTACTTC,CASGGAETQYF
.,.,TRBV2,TRBJ2-1,TGTGCCAGCAGCCCTCAGGGTAGTATCGACAATGAGCAGTTCTTC,CASSPQGSIDNEQFF
.,.,TRBV10-3,TRBJ2-5,TGTGCCATCAGAGACTCCCTAGGGACCCAGTACTTC,CAIRDSLGTQYF
.,.,TRBV27,TRBJ2-7,TGTGCCAGCAGGGTGGGAGGTAGTTACGAGCAGTACTTC,CASRVGGSYEQYF
TRBD2,.,TRBV5-1,TRBJ2-7,TGCGCCAGCAGCCCCAACCCGGGGACTACCTACGAGCAGTACTTC,CASSPNPGTTYEQYF
TRBD1,.,TRBV5-6,TRBJ1-2,TGTGCCAGCAGCCCGGGGACAGCTCTTAACTATGGCTACACCTTC,CASSPGTALNYGYTF